This entry describes one T cell receptor (beta chain). Its antigen is currently not known. Per-base quality was not reported, and no clone a single base away is much larger than it. TCRbeta CDR3 regions were amplified from genomic DNA using the immunoSEQ Assay, a bias-controlled multiplex PCR. The study's processing was this. The number of nucleated cells in each sample was estimated from the amplification of reference gene primers within the assay. To quantify the absolute abundance of each unique TCRbeta CDR3 rearrangement, sequence reads were collapsed and filtered. Productive Simpson clonality was computed per sample as the square root of Simpson's diversity index over productive rearrangements. As stored in TCRdb, this immuneACCESS dataset retains in-frame rearrangements with V and J assigned. A fraction of the clones does not appear; measured against another copy, unresolved V genes explain less than half of the discrepancy, and the remainder lacks a known reason. The DNA was the basis for D and trimming; V, J and clone size are from that table. In this sample the table shows around 70,000 clones, approximately 79% of which occur a single time. The ten top clones hold about 30% of the sample.

V ends up 3 bases short and J 4 bases short, with an unmatched junction base count of 17. The germline V gene sets CDR1 to SGHAT and CDR2 to FQNNGV. The CDR3 spans 18 residues, from the cysteine through the phenylalanine. The read is trimmed to its CDR3 DNA, 54 bases read in frame from base 1. The sample belongs to a study of blood T cell repertoires in COVID-19 (dated by TCRdb to 2018 to 2020). About the full investigation: Collaborator samples came from the United States, Italy and Spain and covered acute and convalescent phases of COVID-19. The material from the prospective study consisted of cDNA or gDNA derived from T cells, B-cell-depleted T cells, or PBMCs. Subjects who had been exposed to COVID-19, were actively infected with it, or had recovered from it provided the deeply sampled blood TCRbeta repertoires that made up the dataset. The repertoires were made available in a free public database intended to serve as a resource for research on the immune response to SARS-CoV-2. The samples were drawn from two sources: the first 160 participants of the ongoing ImmuneRACE study, and 950 to 1,500 subjects contributed by 6 global collaborators. Sample metadata almost always included a de-identified subject ID, COVID-19 status, age in years and sex. HLA class I and class II types, where available, came from metadata supplied by the sample provider rather than from assay-based typing. Overall study results and their limits: Clinical and demographic metadata were provided uncurated, with the amount varying by source and participant.

Whole blood was collected in K2EDTA tubes by collaborating institutions according to the institutions' own protocols. Collaborator samples were shipped for TCRbeta analysis as frozen whole blood, isolated PBMCs, or DNA extracted from either sample type. Sequenced sample: peripheral blood. The sequence was collected from a man in his sixties with active or convalescent COVID-19. This chain joins TRBV11-2 to TRBJ1-2; 7 bases in between match TRBD1. The CDR3 loop reads CASSFGPRGDRATYGYTF. In nucleotides, the sequence is TGTGCCAGCAGCTTTGGACCGCGGGGTGACAGGGCAACCTATGGCTACACCTTC.